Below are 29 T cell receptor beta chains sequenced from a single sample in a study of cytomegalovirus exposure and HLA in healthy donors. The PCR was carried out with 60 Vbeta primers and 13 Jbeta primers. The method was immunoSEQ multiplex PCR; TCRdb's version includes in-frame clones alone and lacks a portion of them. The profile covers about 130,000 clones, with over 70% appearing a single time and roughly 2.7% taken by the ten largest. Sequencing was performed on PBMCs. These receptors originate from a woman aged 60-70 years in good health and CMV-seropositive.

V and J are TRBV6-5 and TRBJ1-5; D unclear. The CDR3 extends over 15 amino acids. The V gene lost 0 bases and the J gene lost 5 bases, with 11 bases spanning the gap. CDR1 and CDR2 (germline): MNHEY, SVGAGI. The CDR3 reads CASSYSWQIDQPQHF. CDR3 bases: TGTGCCAGCAGTTACTCGTGGCAGATCGATCAGCCCCAGCATTTT.

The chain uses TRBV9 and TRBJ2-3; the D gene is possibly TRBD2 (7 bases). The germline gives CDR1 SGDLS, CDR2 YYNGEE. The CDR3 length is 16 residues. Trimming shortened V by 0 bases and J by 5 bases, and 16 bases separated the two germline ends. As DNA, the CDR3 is TGTGCCAGCAGCGTAGTAGGGGGGGGCGGGTTAGATACGCAGTATTTT. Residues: CASSVVGGGGLDTQYF.

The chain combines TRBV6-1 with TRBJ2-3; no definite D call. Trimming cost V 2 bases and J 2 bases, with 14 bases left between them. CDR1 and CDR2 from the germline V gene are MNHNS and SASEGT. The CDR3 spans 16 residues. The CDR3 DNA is TGTGCCAGCAGTGAAAACGGTATTATCTCCACAGATACGCAGTATTTT. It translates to CASSENGIISTDTQYF.

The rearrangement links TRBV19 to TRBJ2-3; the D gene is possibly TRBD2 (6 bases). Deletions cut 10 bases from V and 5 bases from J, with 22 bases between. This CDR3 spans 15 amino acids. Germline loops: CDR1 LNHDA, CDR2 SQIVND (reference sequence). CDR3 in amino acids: CATSPAGSTGDTQYF. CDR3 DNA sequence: TGTGCCACCTCCCCCGCGGGGTCCACCGGAGATACGCAGTATTTT.

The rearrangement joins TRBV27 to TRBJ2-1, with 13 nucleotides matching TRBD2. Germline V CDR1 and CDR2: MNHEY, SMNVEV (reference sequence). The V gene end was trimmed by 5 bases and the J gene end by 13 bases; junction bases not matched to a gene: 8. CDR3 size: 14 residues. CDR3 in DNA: TGTGCCAGCAGTGGGGAACTAGCGGGGGGGCTTCAGTTCTTC. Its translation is CASSGELAGGLQFF.

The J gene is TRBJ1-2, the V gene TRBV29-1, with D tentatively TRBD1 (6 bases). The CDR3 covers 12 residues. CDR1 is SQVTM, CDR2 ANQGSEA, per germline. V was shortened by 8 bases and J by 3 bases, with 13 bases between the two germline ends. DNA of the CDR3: TGCAGCCCTTTTCACAGGGACTATGGCTACACCTTC. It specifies CSPFHRDYGYTF.

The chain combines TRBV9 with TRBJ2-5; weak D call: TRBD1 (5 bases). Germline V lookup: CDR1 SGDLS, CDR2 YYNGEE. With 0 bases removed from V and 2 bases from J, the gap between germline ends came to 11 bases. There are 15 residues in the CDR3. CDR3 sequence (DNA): TGTGCCAGCAGCGTAGGGGGCCTCATTCAAGAGACCCAGTACTTC. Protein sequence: CASSVGGLIQETQYF. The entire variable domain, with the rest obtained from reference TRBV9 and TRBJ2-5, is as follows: DSGVTQTPKHLITATGQRVTLRCSPRSGDLSVYWYQQSLDQGLQFLIQYYNGEERAKGNILERFSAQQFPDLHSELNLSSLELGDSALYFCASSVGGLIQETQYFGPGTRLLVL.

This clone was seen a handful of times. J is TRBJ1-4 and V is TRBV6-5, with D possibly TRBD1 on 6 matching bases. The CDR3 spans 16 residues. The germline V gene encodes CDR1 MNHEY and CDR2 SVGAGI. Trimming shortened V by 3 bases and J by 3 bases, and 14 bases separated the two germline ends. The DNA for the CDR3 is TGTGCCAGCAGTTATGCCCGAAACAGGGCTAATGAAAAACTGTTTTTT. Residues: CASSYARNRANEKLFF.

For the CDR3, the DNA is TGTGCCAGTAGTATCGGTCTCTCTGGAAACACCATATATTTT. Protein product: CASSIGLSGNTIYF. V and J are TRBV19 and TRBJ1-3, with unresolved D. The CDR3 has 14 residues. V was trimmed by 3 bases and J by 0 bases, leaving 6 bases between them. CDR1 is LNHDA and CDR2 is SQIVND in the germline V gene (reference sequence).

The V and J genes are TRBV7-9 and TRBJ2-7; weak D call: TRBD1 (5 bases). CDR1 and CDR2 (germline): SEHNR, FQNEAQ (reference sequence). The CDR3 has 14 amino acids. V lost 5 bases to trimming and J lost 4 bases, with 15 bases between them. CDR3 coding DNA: TGTGCCAGCAGCCTCGACCGACAGCTTTACGAGCAGTACTTC. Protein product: CASSLDRQLYEQYF. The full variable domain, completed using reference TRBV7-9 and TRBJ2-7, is DTGVSQNPRHKITKRGQNVTFRCDPISEHNRLYWYRQTLGQGPEFLTYFQNEAQLEKSRLLSDRFSAERPKGSFSTLEIQRTEQGDSAMYLCASSLDRQLYEQYFGPGTRLTVT.

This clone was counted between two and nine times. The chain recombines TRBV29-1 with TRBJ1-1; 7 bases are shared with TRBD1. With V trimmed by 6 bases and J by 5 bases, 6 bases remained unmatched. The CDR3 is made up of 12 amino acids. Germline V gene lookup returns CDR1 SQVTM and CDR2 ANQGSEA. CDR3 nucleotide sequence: TGCAGCGTAAGAACAGGGGAGACTGAAGCTTTCTTT. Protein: CSVRTGETEAFF.

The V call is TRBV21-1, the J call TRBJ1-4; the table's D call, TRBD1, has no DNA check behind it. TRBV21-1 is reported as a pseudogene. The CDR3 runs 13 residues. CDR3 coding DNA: TGTGCCAGCAGCAAGGGGCAAGGGGAAAAACTGTTTTTT. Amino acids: CASSKGQGEKLFF.

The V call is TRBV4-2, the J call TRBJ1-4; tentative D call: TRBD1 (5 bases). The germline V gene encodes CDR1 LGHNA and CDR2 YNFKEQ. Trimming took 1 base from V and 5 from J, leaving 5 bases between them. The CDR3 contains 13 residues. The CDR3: CASSQGQNEKLFF. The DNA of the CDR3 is TGTGCCAGCAGCCAAGGACAGAATGAAAAACTGTTTTTT.

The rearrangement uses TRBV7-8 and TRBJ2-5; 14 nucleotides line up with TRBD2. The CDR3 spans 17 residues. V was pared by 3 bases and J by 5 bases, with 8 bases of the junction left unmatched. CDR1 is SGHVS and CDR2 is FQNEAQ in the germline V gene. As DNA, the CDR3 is TGTGCCAGCAGCTTCTCGGGACTAGCGGGGGCCGGGGAGACCCAGTACTTC. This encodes CASSFSGLAGAGETQYF.

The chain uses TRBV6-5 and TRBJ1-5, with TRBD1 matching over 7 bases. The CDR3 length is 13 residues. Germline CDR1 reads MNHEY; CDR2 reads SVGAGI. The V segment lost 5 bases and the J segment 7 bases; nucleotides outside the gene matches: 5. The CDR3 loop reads CASSQGGWQPQHF. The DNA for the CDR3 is TGTGCCAGCAGTCAGGGGGGCTGGCAGCCCCAGCATTTT.

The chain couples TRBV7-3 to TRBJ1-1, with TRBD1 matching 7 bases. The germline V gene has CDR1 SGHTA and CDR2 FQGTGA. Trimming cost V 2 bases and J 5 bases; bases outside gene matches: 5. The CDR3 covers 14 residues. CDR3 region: CASSLGDRVTEAFF. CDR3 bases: TGTGCCAGCAGCTTAGGCGACAGGGTGACTGAAGCTTTCTTT.

Here the CDR3 reads CASSHYEAGGNGYTF. The CDR3 DNA is TGTGCCAGCAGCCACTATGAAGCAGGGGGAAATGGCTACACCTTC. J is TRBJ1-2 and V is TRBV4-2, with TRBD1 matching 7 bases. V lost 3 bases and J lost 6; bases outside the gene matches: 10. Looked up from germline, CDR1 is LGHNA and CDR2 is YNFKEQ. CDR3 length equals 15 residues.

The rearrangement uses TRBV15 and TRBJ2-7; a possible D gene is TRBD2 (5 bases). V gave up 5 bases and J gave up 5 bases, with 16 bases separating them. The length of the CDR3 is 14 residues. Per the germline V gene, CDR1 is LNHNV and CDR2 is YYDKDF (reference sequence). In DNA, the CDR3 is TGTGCCACCAGCTCCCGGGAATTATCTAACGAGCAGTACTTC. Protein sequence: CATSSRELSNEQYF. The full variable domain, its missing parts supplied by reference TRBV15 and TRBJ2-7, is DAMVIQNPRYQVTQFGKPVTLSCSQTLNHNVMYWYQQKSSQAPKLLFHYYDKDFNNEADTPDNFQSRRPNTSFCFLDIRSPGLGDTAMYLCATSSRELSNEQYFGPGTRLTVT.

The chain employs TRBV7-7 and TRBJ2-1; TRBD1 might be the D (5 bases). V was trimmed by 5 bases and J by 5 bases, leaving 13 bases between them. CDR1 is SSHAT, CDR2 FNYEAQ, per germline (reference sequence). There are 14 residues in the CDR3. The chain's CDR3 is CASSHELGDNEQFF. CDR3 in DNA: TGTGCCAGCAGCCATGAATTAGGGGACAATGAGCAGTTCTTC.

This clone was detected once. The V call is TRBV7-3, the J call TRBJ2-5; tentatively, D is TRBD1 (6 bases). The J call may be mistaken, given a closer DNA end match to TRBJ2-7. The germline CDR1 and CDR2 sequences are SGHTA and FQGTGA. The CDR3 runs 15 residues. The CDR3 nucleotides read TGTGCCAGCAGCTCGCAAGGGGGTTATTCCTACGAGCAGTACTTC. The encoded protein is CASSSQGGYSYEQYF.

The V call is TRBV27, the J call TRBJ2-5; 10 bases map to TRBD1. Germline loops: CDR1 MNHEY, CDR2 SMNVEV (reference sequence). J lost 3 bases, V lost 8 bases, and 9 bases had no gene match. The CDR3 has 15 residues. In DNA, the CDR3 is TGTGCCAGCGCTGAACCCGGGACAGGGGAAGAGACCCAGTACTTC. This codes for CASAEPGTGEETQYF.

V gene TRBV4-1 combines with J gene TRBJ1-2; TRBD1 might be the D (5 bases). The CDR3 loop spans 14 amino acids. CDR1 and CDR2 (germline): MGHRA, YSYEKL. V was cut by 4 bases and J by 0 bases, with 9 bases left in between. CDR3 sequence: CASSREGTNYGYTF. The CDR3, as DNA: TGCGCCAGCAGCCGGGAGGGGACTAACTATGGCTACACCTTC.

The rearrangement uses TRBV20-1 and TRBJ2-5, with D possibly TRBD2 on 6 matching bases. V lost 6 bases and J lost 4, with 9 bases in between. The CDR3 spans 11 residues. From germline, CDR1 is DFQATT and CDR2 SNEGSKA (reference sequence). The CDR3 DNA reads TGCAGTGCCGCGGGGCTAGAGACCCAGTACTTC. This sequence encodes CSAAGLETQYF.

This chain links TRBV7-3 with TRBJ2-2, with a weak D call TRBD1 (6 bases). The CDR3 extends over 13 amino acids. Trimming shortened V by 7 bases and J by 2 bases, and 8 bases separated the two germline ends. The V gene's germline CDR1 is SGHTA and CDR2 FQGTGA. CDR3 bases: TGTGCCAGCAAGGACAGTAACACCGGGGAGCTGTTTTTT. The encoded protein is CASKDSNTGELFF.

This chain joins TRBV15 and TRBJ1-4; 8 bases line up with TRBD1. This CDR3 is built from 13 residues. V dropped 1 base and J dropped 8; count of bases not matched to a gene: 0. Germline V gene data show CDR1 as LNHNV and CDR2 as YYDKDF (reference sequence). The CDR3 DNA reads TGTGCCACCAGCAGAGGACAGGGGGAAAAACTGTTTTTT. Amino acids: CATSRGQGEKLFF.

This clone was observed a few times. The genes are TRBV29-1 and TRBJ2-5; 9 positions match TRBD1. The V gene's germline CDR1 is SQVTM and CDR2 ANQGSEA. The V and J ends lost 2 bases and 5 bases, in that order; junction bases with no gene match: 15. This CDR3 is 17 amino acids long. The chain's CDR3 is CSVETGGRLIIYETQYF. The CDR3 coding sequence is TGCAGCGTTGAAACAGGGGGCCGCCTTATAATCTATGAGACCCAGTACTTC.

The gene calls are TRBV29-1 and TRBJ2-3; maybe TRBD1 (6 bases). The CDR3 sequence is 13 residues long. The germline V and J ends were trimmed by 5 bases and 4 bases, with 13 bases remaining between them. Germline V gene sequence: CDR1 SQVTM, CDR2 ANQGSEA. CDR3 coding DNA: TGCAGCGTTAATACAGGGTTCGCAGATACGCAGTATTTT. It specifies CSVNTGFADTQYF.

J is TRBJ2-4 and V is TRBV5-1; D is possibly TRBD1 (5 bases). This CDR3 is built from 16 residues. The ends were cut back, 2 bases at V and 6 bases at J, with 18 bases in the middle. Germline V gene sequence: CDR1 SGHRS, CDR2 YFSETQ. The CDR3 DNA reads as TGCGCCAGCAGCTTCTTGGACACGGCTCCTGGAAACATTCAGTACTTC. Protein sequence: CASSFLDTAPGNIQYF.

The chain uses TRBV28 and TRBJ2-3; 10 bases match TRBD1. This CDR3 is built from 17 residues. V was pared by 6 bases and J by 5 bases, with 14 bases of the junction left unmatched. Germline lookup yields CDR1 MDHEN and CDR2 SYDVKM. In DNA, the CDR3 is TGTGCCAGCAGCAAACCGGGACAGGGGCCCCTGGGAGATACGCAGTATTTT. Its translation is CASSKPGQGPLGDTQYF.